A single sample is the source of the 3 T cell receptor beta chains below, sequenced in a study of CD8 T cells in ankylosing spondylitis. MiXCR, applied by TCRdb to the 5' RACE reads, yields one record per CDR3 protein. This table has 200,000 to 300,000 distinct CDR3 sequences, 7.5% to 9% appearing once. The sequenced material came from blood, either unsorted or a sorted T cell fraction (not recorded which). These receptors all come from a male donor with ankylosing spondylitis or in good health (not recorded which).

This clonotype has at least ten counts. The gene calls are TRBV10-2 and TRBJ2-3; TRBD2 matches at 10 bases. Germline-derived CDR1 and CDR2 are WSHSY and SAAADI. The CDR3 extends over 16 amino acids. J was trimmed by 4 bases and V by 6 bases; bases with no gene match: 10. DNA for the CDR3: TGCGCCAGCAGAGGTGCTAGGACTAGCGGATCAGATACGCAGTATTTT. Amino acid sequence: CASRGARTSGSDTQYF.

This clonotype was picked up many times. This rearrangement joins TRBV7-9 to TRBJ1-1; 7 nucleotides agree with TRBD1. The germline gives CDR1 SEHNR, CDR2 FQNEAQ (reference sequence). This CDR3 has 14 amino acids. V lost 2 bases, J lost 6 bases, and 6 bases stayed unmatched. DNA of the CDR3: TGTGCCAGCAGCTTATTTAGTCAGGGGGCTGAAGCTTTCTTT. This translates into CASSLFSQGAEAFF.

This clonotype showed up many times. The chain employs TRBV7-3 and TRBJ1-1, with D possibly TRBD1 on 5 matching bases. This CDR3 region has 13 residues. Trimming shortened V by 6 bases and J by 5 bases, and 13 bases separated the two germline ends. Germline lookup yields CDR1 SGHTA and CDR2 FQGTGA. CDR3 loop: CASSRTTETEAFF. The CDR3 DNA reads TGTGCCAGCAGTCGGACAACTGAGACTGAAGCTTTCTTT.